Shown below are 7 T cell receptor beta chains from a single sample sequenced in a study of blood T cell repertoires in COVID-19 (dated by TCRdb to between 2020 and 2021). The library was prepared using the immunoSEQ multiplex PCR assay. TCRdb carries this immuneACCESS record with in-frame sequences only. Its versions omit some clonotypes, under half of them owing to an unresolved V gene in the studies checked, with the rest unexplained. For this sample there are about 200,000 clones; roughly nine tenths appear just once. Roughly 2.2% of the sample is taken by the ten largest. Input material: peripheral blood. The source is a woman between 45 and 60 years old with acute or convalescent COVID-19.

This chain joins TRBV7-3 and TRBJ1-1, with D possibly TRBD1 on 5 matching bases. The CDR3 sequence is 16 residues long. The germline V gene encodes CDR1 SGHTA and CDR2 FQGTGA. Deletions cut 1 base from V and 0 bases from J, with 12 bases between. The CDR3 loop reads CASSLSYSTVNTEAFF. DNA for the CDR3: TGTGCCAGCAGCTTAAGTTACTCGACAGTGAACACTGAAGCTTTCTTT.

CDR3 sequence: CASSFGLAGANTGELFF. CDR3 in DNA: TGTGCCAGCAGCTTTGGGCTGGCAGGGGCGAACACCGGGGAGCTGTTTTTT. This chain connects TRBV5-4 to TRBJ2-2; a possible D gene is TRBD1 (6 bases). CDR1 and CDR2 from the germline V gene are SGHNT and YYREEE (reference sequence). Trimming removed 2 bases at V and 0 bases at J, with 14 bases between. The CDR3 spans 17 residues.

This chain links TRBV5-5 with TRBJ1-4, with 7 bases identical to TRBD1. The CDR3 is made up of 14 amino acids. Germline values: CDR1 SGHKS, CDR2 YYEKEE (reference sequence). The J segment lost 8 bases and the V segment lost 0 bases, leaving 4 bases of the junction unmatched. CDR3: CASSLEGAGEKLFF. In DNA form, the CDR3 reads TGTGCCAGCAGCTTGGAGGGGGCAGGGGAAAAACTGTTTTTT.

The DNA for the CDR3 is TGTGCCAGCAGTTTACGGGACTCGCCGGATGAGCAGTTCTTC. This encodes CASSLRDSPDEQFF. This chain links TRBV28 with TRBJ2-1; D possibly corresponds to TRBD2 (6 bases). Trimming stripped 2 bases from V and 8 bases from J, with 13 bases between. This CDR3 is 14 amino acids long. The V gene's germline CDR1 is MDHEN and CDR2 SYDVKM.

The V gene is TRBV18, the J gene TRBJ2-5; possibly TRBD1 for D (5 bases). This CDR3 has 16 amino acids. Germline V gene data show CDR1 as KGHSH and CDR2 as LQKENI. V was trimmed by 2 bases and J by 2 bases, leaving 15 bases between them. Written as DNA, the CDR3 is TGTGCCAGCTCACCAACGCAGGGCGCGAGACAAGAGACCCAGTACTTC. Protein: CASSPTQGARQETQYF.

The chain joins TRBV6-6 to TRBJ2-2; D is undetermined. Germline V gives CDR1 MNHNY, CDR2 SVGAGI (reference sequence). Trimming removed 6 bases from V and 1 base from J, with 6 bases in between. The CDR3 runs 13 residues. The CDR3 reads CASRAVNTGELFF. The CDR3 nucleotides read TGTGCCAGCAGGGCCGTGAACACCGGGGAGCTGTTTTTT.

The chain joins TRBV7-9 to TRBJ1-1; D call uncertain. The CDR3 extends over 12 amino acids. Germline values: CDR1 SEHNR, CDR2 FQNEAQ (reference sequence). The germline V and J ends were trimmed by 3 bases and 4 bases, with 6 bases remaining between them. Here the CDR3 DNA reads TGTGCCAGCAGCTTTGGGAGCACTGAAGCTTTCTTT. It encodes CASSFGSTEAFF.